The source of this TCR beta chain is a study of human T cells and chemical hapten exposure (dated by TCRdb to the early 2020s). Describing the broader study: For sensitization, 2% DPC in acetone was applied to a 2 cm by 2 cm area of upper inner arm skin. The mostly female patient cohort included alopecia areata with under or over 50% scalp involvement, alopecia totalis and alopecia universalis. Patch testing was done on the upper back using Finn chambers containing 0.01% DPC, and results were scored after 6 days according to International Contact Dermatitis Research Group standards. Blood samples were taken from patients before sensitization (week 0) and at 2, 6 and about 24 weeks after DPC sensitization. Blood for TCR sequencing was provided by twenty-nine alopecia patients at one to four time points (pre-sensitization, 2, 6 and 24 weeks). Throughout the roughly 25-week study period, patients were also given weekly therapeutic DPC doses on the scalp. This study followed changes in the peripheral blood TCR repertoire in vivo during primary and secondary sensitization of alopecia patients to the hapten diphenylcyclopropenone (DPC). Libraries were pooled for sequencing, and per-sample TCR yields varied mainly because of small differences in library volumes within the pool. The research as a whole found: The number of TCRs above 1 in 1000 frequency did not change with DPC sensitization; there was no evidence of global repertoire structure alterations. A positive correlation was found between the number of PT1 expanded TCRs and patch test score, with significance reached at thresholds 8, 16 and 32 but not 4. Compared with pre-sensitization or healthy control sets, expanded TCRs formed significantly more large CDR3 similarity clusters, which is consistent with antigen-driven responses. Repeated subsampling changed both the strength of the expansion versus patch-test correlation and the threshold at which that correlation became significant. Alopecia, a presumed autoimmune disease, was present in all patients, so the immune response of the patients might differ from that of healthy individuals.

Read against the paper, the sample's time point label means: pre-sensitization, week 0. The meaning of the sample's treatment or condition label: therapeutic diphenylcyclopropenone sensitization with weekly scalp DPC. Blood at each patch-test visit was drawn before the patch test was applied. To be eligible, patients had to be aged 18 to 70, diagnosed with alopecia and judged suitable for DPC therapy, while pregnant patients were excluded. Total RNA was extracted from unfractionated whole blood collected in Tempus Blood RNA tubes. About this clonotype: The clone's antigen remains unknown. No base quality information exists; no much larger clone differs at one position.

Library preparation was by RACE. Sequenced using a NextSeq 500. During library preparation, unique molecular identifiers were attached to individual cDNA molecules so that TCRs could be counted quantitatively and reproducibly. Each blood RNA sample was used to sequence both TCR alpha and TCR beta chains. The source study handled its data this way. A median of about 100,000 TCRs per sample was observed, with a range of about 23,224 to 690,600. V, J and CDR3 annotation of the TCR reads was carried out using the Decombinator software suite. For PS versus PT1 abundance plots, all samples were subsampled to the same number of TCRs (28,000). Expanded TCRs were defined as absent before sensitization and observed at least eight times at the 2-week time point. In-frame beta chains were kept once TCRdb had trimmed the public reads at Q25 with fastp and called clones with MiXCR. Merged by CDR3 protein, the rows form single entries marked with the most common genes and DNA. These V and J calls originate from TCRdb's pipeline instead of the authors' own analysis. The sample table lists about 120,000 distinct CDR3 sequences, roughly 14% of them with a count of one. The ten largest clones take up around 2.7% of the sample.

CDR1 and CDR2 are drawn from the germline V gene: LGHNA, YNFKEQ. V and J are trimmed by 0 bases and 6 bases, and the gene matches miss 4 bases of the junction. Measured from the cysteine to the phenylalanine, the CDR3 is 16 residues long. Only the CDR3 region is kept as DNA, spanning 48 bases read in frame from base 1. This TCR was sampled from a woman between 18 and 29 years old with alopecia areata. Some clones in this sample may be carry-over from other donors' samples. The chain joins TRBV4-2 to TRBJ2-1; 11 bases in the junction line up with TRBD2. Sequenced here: whole blood, sampled in connection with sensitization to the hapten diphenylcyclopropenone (DPC). The DNA is as follows: TGTGCCAGCAGCCAAGAAGGCACTAGCGGGGGCAATGAGCAGTTCTTC. It translates as CASSQEGTSGGNEQFF.